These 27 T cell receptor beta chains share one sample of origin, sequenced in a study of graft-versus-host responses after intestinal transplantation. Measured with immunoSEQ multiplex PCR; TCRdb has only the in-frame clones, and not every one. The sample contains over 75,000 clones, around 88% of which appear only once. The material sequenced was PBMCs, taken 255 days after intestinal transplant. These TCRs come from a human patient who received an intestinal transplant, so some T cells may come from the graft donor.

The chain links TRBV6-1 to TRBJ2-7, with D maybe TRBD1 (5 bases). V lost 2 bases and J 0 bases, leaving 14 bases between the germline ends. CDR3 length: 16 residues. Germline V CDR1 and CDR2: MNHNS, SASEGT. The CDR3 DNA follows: TGTGCCAGCAGTGAACTGGGGCAGCCGAGCTCCTACGAGCAGTACGTC. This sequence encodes CASSELGQPSSYEQYV.

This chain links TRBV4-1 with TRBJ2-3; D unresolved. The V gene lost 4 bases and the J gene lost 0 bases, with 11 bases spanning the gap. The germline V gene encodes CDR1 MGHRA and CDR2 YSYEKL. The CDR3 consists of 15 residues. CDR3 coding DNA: TGCGCCAGCAGCCCCAACACCGAGAGCACAGATACGCAGTATTTT. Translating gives CASSPNTESTDTQYF.

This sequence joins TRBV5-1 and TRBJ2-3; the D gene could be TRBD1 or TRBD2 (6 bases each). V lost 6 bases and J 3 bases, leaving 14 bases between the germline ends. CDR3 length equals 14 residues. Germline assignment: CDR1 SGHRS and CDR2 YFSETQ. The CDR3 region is CASTRTAGTDTQYF. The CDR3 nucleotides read TGCGCCAGCACCCGGACAGCGGGTACAGATACGCAGTATTTT.

CDR3: CASSDGRGRYYEQYF. CDR3 DNA sequence: TGTGCCAGCAGTGACGGAAGGGGGCGATACTACGAGCAGTACTTC. The gene calls are TRBV25-1 and TRBJ2-7, with 7 bases that match TRBD1. V shed 3 bases, J shed 3 bases, and the junction held 8 bases outside the gene matches. Germline CDR1 and CDR2: MGHDK and SYGVNS. The CDR3 sequence is 15 residues long.

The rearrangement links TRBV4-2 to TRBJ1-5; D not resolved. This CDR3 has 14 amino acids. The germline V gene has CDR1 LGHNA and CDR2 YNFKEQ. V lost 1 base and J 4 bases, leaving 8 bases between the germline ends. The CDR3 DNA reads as TGTGCCAGCAGCCAAGTGCTGGTGAATCAGCCCCAGCATTTT. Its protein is CASSQVLVNQPQHF.

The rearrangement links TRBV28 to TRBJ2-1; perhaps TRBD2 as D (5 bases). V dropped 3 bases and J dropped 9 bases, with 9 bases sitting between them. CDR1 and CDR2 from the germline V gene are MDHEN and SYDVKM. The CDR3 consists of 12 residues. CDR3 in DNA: TGTGCCAGCAGTTTCGAAGCGGTTGAGCAGTTCTTC. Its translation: CASSFEAVEQFF.

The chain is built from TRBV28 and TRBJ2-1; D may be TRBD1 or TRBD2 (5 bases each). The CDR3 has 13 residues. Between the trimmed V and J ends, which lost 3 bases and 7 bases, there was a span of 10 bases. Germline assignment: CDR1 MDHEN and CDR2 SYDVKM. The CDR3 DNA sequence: TGTGCCAGCAGTTTCGGGGCGTCGAATGAGCAGTTCTTC. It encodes CASSFGASNEQFF.

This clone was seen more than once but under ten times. DNA for the CDR3: TGTGCCAGCAGTTTAGAGACAGATAGCAATCAGCCCCAGCATTTT. Its translation is CASSLETDSNQPQHF. The chain joins TRBV28 to TRBJ1-5; tentatively, D is TRBD1 (5 bases). Deletions cut 2 bases from V and 0 bases from J, with 8 bases between. CDR3 size: 15 residues. Germline lookup yields CDR1 MDHEN and CDR2 SYDVKM. The full variable domain, with the rest looked up from reference TRBV28 and TRBJ1-5, is DVKVTQSSRYLVKRTGEKVFLECVQDMDHENMFWYRQDPGLGLRLIYFSYDVKMKEKGDIPEGYSVSREKKERFSLILESASTNQTSMYLCASSLETDSNQPQHFGDGTRLSIL.

Written as DNA, the CDR3 is TGTGCCAGCAGCTTAGGAGGGTGGGAGAAAGGCTACGAGCAGTACTTC. This encodes CASSLGGWEKGYEQYF. This rearrangement joins TRBV7-2 to TRBJ2-7; D may be TRBD2 (5 bases). Germline CDR1 SGHTA, CDR2 FQGNSA. This CDR3 is 16 amino acids long. V lost 1 base, J lost 3 bases, and 16 bases lay in between.

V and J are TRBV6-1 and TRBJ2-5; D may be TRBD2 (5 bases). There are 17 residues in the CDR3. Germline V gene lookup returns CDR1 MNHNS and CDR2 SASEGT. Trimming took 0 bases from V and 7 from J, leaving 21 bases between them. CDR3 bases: TGTGCCAGCAGTGAAGCGCTCGAAGTGGCGGGCTGGGGGACCCAGTACTTC. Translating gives CASSEALEVAGWGTQYF.

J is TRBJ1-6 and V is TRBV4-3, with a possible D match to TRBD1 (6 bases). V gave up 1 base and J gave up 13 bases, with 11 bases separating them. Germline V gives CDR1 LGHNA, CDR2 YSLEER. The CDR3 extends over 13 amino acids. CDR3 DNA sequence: TGCGCCAGCAGCCAAGCGCAGGGGTGGCCCCTCCACTTT. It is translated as CASSQAQGWPLHF.

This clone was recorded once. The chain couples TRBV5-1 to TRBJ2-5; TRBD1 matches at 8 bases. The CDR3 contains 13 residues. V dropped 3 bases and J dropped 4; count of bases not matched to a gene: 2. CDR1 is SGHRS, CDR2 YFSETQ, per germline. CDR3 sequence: CASSSGQGETQYF. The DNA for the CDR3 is TGCGCCAGCAGCTCCGGACAGGGAGAGACCCAGTACTTC.

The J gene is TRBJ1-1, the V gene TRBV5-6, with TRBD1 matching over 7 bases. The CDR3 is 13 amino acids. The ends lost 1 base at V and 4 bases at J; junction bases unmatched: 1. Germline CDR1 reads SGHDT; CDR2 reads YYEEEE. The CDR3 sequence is CASSLTGATEAFF. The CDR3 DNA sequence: TGTGCCAGCAGCTTGACAGGGGCCACTGAAGCTTTCTTT.

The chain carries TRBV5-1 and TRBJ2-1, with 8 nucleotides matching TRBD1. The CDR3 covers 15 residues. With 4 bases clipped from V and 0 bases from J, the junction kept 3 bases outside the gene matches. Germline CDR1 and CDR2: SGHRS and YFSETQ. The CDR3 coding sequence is TGCGCCAGCAGCACCGGGACAGGCTCCTACAATGAGCAGTTCTTC. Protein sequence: CASSTGTGSYNEQFF.

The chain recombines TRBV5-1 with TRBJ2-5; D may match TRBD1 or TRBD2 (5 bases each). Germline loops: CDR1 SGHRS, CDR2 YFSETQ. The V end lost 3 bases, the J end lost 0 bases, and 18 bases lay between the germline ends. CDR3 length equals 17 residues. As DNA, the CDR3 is TGCGCCAGCAGCTCGGACCCTCAGGGCGGGTACCAAGAGACCCAGTACTTC. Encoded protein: CASSSDPQGGYQETQYF.

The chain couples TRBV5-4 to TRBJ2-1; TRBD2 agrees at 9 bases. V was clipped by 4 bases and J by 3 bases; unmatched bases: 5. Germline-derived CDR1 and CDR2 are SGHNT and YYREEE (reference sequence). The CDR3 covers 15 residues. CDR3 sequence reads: CASSQAGGLYNEQFF. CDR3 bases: TGTGCCAGCAGCCAAGCGGGGGGCCTCTACAATGAGCAGTTCTTC.

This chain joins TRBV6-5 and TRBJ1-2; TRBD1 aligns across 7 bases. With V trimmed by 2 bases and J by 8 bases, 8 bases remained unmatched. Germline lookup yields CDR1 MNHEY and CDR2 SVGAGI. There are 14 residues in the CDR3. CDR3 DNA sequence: TGTGCCAGCAGTTACACTTCAGGGGGAGAGGGCTACACCTTC. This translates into CASSYTSGGEGYTF.

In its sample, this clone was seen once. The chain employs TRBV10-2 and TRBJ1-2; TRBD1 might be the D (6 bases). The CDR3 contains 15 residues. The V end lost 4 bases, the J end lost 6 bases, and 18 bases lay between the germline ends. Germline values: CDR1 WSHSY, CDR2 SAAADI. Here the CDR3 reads CASSALLPGAHGYTF. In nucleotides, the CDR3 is TGCGCCAGCAGTGCCCTCCTTCCAGGGGCGCATGGCTACACCTTC.

The CDR3 here is CASSPPTGGIYNEQFF. CDR3 DNA: TGTGCCAGCTCACCGCCTACGGGGGGTATCTACAATGAGCAGTTCTTC. The rearrangement joins TRBV18 to TRBJ2-1, with TRBD2 matching over 7 bases. Germline CDR1 and CDR2: KGHSH and LQKENI. There are 16 residues in the CDR3. Losses at the gene ends were 3 bases for V and 3 bases for J; bases not matched to a gene: 8.

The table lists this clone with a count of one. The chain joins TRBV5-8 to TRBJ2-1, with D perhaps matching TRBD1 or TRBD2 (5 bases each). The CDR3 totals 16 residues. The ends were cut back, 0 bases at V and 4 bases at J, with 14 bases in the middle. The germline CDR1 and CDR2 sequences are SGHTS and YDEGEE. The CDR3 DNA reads TGTGCCAGCAGCTTGGGTCAGTGGGGACCGTACAATGAGCAGTTCTTC. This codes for CASSLGQWGPYNEQFF.

The CDR3 protein is CASSLELAGYEQYF. In nucleotides, the CDR3 is TGTGCCAGCAGCTTAGAACTAGCGGGCTACGAGCAGTACTTC. V and J are TRBV7-8 and TRBJ2-7; TRBD2 agrees at 9 bases. The CDR3 is made up of 14 amino acids. The V segment lost 1 base and the J segment 3 bases; nucleotides outside the gene matches: 1. Germline V CDR1 and CDR2: SGHVS, FQNEAQ. Full variable domain (remainder filled in from reference TRBV7-8 and TRBJ2-7): GAGVSQSPRYKVAKRGQDVALRCDPISGHVSLFWYQQALGQGPEFLTYFQNEAQLDKSGLPSDRFFAERPEGSVSTLKIQRTQQEDSAVYLCASSLELAGYEQYFGPGTRLTVT.

CDR3 sequence reads: CASSFWTSGSTDTQYF. As DNA, the CDR3 is TGTGCCAGCAGCTTCTGGACTAGCGGTAGCACAGATACGCAGTATTTT. The chain has TRBV5-6 and TRBJ2-3; 10 nucleotides match TRBD2. The CDR3 runs to 16 residues. Germline V gene data show CDR1 as SGHDT and CDR2 as YYEEEE. V dropped 2 bases and J dropped 0; count of bases not matched to a gene: 3.

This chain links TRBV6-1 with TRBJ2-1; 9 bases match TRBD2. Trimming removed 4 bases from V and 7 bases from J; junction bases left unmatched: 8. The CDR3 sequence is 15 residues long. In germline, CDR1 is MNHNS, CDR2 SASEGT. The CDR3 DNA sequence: TGTGCCAGCAGTGTTATAGCGGGAGAAGCTAATGAGCAGTTCTTC. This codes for CASSVIAGEANEQFF.

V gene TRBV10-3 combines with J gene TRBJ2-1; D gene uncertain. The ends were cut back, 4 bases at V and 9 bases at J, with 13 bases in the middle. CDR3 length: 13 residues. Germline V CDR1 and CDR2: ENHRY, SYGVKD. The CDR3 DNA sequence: TGTGCCATCAGTGGGGTGGGTCGAAGTGAGCAGTTCTTC. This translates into CAISGVGRSEQFF.

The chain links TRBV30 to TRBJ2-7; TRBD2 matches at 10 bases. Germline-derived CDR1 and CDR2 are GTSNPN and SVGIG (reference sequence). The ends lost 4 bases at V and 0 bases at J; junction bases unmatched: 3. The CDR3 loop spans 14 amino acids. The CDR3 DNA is TGTGCCTGGAAAACTAGCGGGGTCTCCTACGAGCAGTACTTC. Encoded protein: CAWKTSGVSYEQYF.

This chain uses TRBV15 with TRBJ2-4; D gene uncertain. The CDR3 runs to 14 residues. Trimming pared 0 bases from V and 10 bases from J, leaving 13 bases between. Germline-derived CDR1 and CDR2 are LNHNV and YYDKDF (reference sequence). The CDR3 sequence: CATSRDPILIIQYF. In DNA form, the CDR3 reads TGTGCCACCAGCAGAGATCCGATTTTAATAATTCAGTACTTC.

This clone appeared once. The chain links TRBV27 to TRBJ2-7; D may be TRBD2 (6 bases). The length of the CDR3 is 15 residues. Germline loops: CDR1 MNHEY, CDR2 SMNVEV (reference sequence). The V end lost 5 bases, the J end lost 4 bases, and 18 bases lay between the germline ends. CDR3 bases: TGTGCCAGCAGTCCGCGGGGTAGGGGCTCTTACGAGCAGTACTTC. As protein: CASSPRGRGSYEQYF.